Listed below are T cell receptor beta chains from one sample, sequenced in a study of blood T cells in healthy people across ages. Each CDR3 protein is one row after TCRdb ran MiXCR on the 5' RACE reads. The data hold about 1.5 million distinct CDR3 sequences, with about 42% observed a single time. The sample was blood. The receptor set was obtained from a woman between 18 and 29 years old in good health. Each CDR3 is given with its conserved first and last residue. Fields, in order: D gene, V gene, clone size, J gene, CDR3 DNA, CDR3 protein. The D gene is left open where the match is weak. Only some rows state a clone size, as once, few, many or a class for expanded clones.

d_call: TRBD1; v_call: TRBV19; clone_size: .; j_call: TRBJ1-1; cdr3_nt: TGTGCCAGTAGTAGATCGCCGGGACAGGGGAACACTGAAGCTTTCTTT; cdr3_aa: CASSRSPGQGNTEAFF
d_call: TRBD2; v_call: TRBV20-1; clone_size: .; j_call: TRBJ2-7; cdr3_nt: TGCAGTGCTAGGACTAGCGGGAGGGGTCCCTACGAGCAGTACTTC; cdr3_aa: CSARTSGRGPYEQYF
d_call: TRBD2; v_call: TRBV15; clone_size: few; j_call: TRBJ2-1; cdr3_nt: TGTGCCACCAGCAGAGACCCACCTAGCGGGAGTGGATATGAGCAGTTCTTC; cdr3_aa: CATSRDPPSGSGYEQFF
d_call: TRBD1; v_call: TRBV27; clone_size: .; j_call: TRBJ2-1; cdr3_nt: TGTGCCAGCAGTTTTCGACAGGGCTACGAGCAGTTCTTC; cdr3_aa: CASSFRQGYEQFF
d_call: .; v_call: TRBV14; clone_size: .; j_call: TRBJ2-7; cdr3_nt: TGTGCCAGCAGCCGAGTCGATTCTTACGAGCAGTACTTC; cdr3_aa: CASSRVDSYEQYF
d_call: .; v_call: TRBV20-1; clone_size: .; j_call: TRBJ2-1; cdr3_nt: TGCAGTGCCGGAGTGAGCCGATACAATGAGCAGTTCTTC; cdr3_aa: CSAGVSRYNEQFF
d_call: .; v_call: TRBV5-1; clone_size: .; j_call: TRBJ1-1; cdr3_nt: TGCGCCAGCAGCGAGCCGGGACGGCTTTTCACGAACACTGAAGCTTTCTTT; cdr3_aa: CASSEPGRLFTNTEAFF
d_call: TRBD1; v_call: TRBV20-1; clone_size: .; j_call: TRBJ2-7; cdr3_nt: TGCAGTGCTAGAGATGGGGGGACAGGAGCGTACGAGCAGTACTTC; cdr3_aa: CSARDGGTGAYEQYF
d_call: .; v_call: TRBV9; clone_size: .; j_call: TRBJ2-3; cdr3_nt: TGTGCCAGCAGCGTAGACATAAGGGGCACAGATACGCAGTATTTT; cdr3_aa: CASSVDIRGTDTQYF
d_call: TRBD1; v_call: TRBV6-1; clone_size: .; j_call: TRBJ2-5; cdr3_nt: TGTGCCAGCAGTGGGGGACAGGGGGCTTATGAGACCCAGTACTTC; cdr3_aa: CASSGGQGAYETQYF
d_call: .; v_call: TRBV12-3/TRBV12-4; clone_size: .; j_call: TRBJ1-1; cdr3_nt: TGTGCCAGCAGTTTAATTTACACTGAAGCTTTCTTT; cdr3_aa: CASSLIYTEAFF
d_call: .; v_call: TRBV20-1; clone_size: .; j_call: TRBJ2-1; cdr3_nt: TGCAGTGCTAGGGAACCAAGGGAGGCCCCCTACGAGCAGTTCTTC; cdr3_aa: CSAREPREAPYEQFF
d_call: .; v_call: TRBV6-5; clone_size: .; j_call: TRBJ2-1; cdr3_nt: TGTGCCAGCAGGTCGAGGTTGAATGAGCAGTTCTTC; cdr3_aa: CASRSRLNEQFF
d_call: .; v_call: TRBV11-2; clone_size: .; j_call: TRBJ2-1; cdr3_nt: TGTGCCAGCAGCGTAGAAATCACGGGTGAGCAGTTCTTC; cdr3_aa: CASSVEITGEQFF
d_call: TRBD1; v_call: TRBV5-1; clone_size: .; j_call: TRBJ1-1; cdr3_nt: TGCGCCAGCAGCCTGCGGGCCCGGACAGGGGGGAGCACTGAAGCTTTCTTT; cdr3_aa: CASSLRARTGGSTEAFF
d_call: TRBD2; v_call: TRBV28; clone_size: .; j_call: TRBJ2-1; cdr3_nt: TGTGCCAGCAGGGTTTTAGCGGGAGGTTCGTTTAATGAGCAGTTCTTC; cdr3_aa: CASRVLAGGSFNEQFF
d_call: .; v_call: TRBV12-3/TRBV12-4; clone_size: few; j_call: TRBJ1-2; cdr3_nt: TGTGCCAGCAAACGGGGCGCGAGTTATGGCTACACCTTC; cdr3_aa: CASKRGASYGYTF
d_call: .; v_call: TRBV9; clone_size: .; j_call: TRBJ2-1; cdr3_nt: TGTGCCAGCAGCGTAGAGGACAGTAATGAGCAGTTCTTC; cdr3_aa: CASSVEDSNEQFF
d_call: TRBD2; v_call: TRBV20-1; clone_size: once; j_call: TRBJ2-5; cdr3_nt: TGCAGTGCTAGCCTAGCGGGGGTCTCCAATGAGCAGTACTTC; cdr3_aa: CSASLAGVSNEQYF
d_call: TRBD2; v_call: TRBV27; clone_size: .; j_call: TRBJ2-4; cdr3_nt: TGTGCCAGCGATACAGCGGGGGGGGTAGCCAAAAACATTCAGTACTTC; cdr3_aa: CASDTAGGVAKNIQYF
d_call: .; v_call: TRBV9; clone_size: .; j_call: TRBJ2-3; cdr3_nt: TGTGCCAGCAGCGTAGATTTAGCCGTAGATACGCAGTATTTT; cdr3_aa: CASSVDLAVDTQYF
d_call: TRBD1; v_call: TRBV4-1; clone_size: .; j_call: TRBJ2-7; cdr3_nt: TGCGCCAGCAGCCCCCGACAGGGGCCCTCCTACGAAGAACTGAATTACGAGCAGTACTTC; cdr3_aa: CASSPRQGPSYEELNYEQYF
d_call: .; v_call: TRBV20-1; clone_size: .; j_call: TRBJ1-1; cdr3_nt: TGCAGTGCTAGAGATAATCGCAGAGGAGCTTTCTTT; cdr3_aa: CSARDNRRGAFF
d_call: .; v_call: TRBV7-9; clone_size: few; j_call: TRBJ1-5; cdr3_nt: TGTGCCAGCAGCCCTGACGGAGATCAGCCCCAGCATTTT; cdr3_aa: CASSPDGDQPQHF
d_call: .; v_call: TRBV5-1; clone_size: few; j_call: TRBJ2-1; cdr3_nt: TGCGCCAGCAGCTTGGACCCCAGGGTAGGGCAGTTCTTC; cdr3_aa: CASSLDPRVGQFF
d_call: .; v_call: TRBV5-1; clone_size: .; j_call: TRBJ2-3; cdr3_nt: TGCGCCAGCAGCTTGGTAGGTCGGATAGCGGATATCGATACGCAGTATTTT; cdr3_aa: CASSLVGRIADIDTQYF
d_call: .; v_call: TRBV7-9; clone_size: .; j_call: TRBJ1-2; cdr3_nt: TGTGCCAGCAGCTTCGGGGAGGGAGTCTATGGCTACACCTTC; cdr3_aa: CASSFGEGVYGYTF
d_call: .; v_call: TRBV20-1; clone_size: .; j_call: TRBJ1-2; cdr3_nt: TGCAGTGCTAGAGATCGGGGGGCAGCTAACTATGGCTACACCTTC; cdr3_aa: CSARDRGAANYGYTF
d_call: TRBD1; v_call: TRBV7-2; clone_size: .; j_call: TRBJ1-2; cdr3_nt: TGTGCCAGCAGCATCGACAGGGGGGATGGCTACACCTTC; cdr3_aa: CASSIDRGDGYTF
d_call: .; v_call: TRBV20-1; clone_size: few; j_call: TRBJ1-5; cdr3_nt: TGCAGTGCTAGAGTACGGGAGGGGAGCAATCAGCCCCAGCATTTT; cdr3_aa: CSARVREGSNQPQHF
d_call: .; v_call: TRBV28; clone_size: few; j_call: TRBJ2-7; cdr3_nt: TGTGCCAGCACCAAGATAGGGTGGTTGTACTTC; cdr3_aa: CASTKIGWLYF
d_call: TRBD2; v_call: TRBV10-3; clone_size: .; j_call: TRBJ2-3; cdr3_nt: TGTGCCATCATGGCTAGCGGGGGAACAGATACGCAGTATTTT; cdr3_aa: CAIMASGGTDTQYF
d_call: TRBD1; v_call: TRBV5-6; clone_size: .; j_call: TRBJ1-2; cdr3_nt: TGTGCCAGCAGCCAGACAGGGAGAGGCCATGGCTACACCTTC; cdr3_aa: CASSQTGRGHGYTF
d_call: .; v_call: TRBV21-1; clone_size: few; j_call: TRBJ1-2; cdr3_nt: TGTGCCAGCAGCAAAGTCCAGGGGGAACTAGACTATGGCTACACCTTC; cdr3_aa: CASSKVQGELDYGYTF
d_call: .; v_call: TRBV7-2; clone_size: many; j_call: TRBJ1-2; cdr3_nt: TGTGCCAGCAGCTCCGGACAGAACTATGGCTACACCTTC; cdr3_aa: CASSSGQNYGYTF